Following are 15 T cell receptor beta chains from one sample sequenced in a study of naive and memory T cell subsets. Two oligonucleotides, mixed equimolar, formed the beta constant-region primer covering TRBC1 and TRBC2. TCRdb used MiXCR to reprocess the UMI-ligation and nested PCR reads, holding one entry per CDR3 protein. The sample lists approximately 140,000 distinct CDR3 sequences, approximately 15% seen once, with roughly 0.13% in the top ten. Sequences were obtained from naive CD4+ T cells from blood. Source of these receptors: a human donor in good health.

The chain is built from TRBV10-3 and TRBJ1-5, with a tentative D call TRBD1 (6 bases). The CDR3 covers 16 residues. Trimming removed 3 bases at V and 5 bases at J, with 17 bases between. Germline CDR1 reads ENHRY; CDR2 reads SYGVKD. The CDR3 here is CAISDNRALQDQPQHF. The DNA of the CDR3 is TGTGCCATCAGTGATAACAGGGCCCTCCAGGATCAGCCCCAGCATTTT.

CDR3: CASSETGSYEQYF. For the CDR3, the DNA is TGTGCCAGCAGTGAGACAGGGTCCTACGAGCAGTACTTC. The chain combines TRBV6-1 with TRBJ2-7; 7 bases align to TRBD1. Germline loops: CDR1 MNHNS, CDR2 SASEGT. The length of the CDR3 is 13 residues. Germline trimming cut 3 bases from V and 1 base from J; bases unmatched to any gene: 0.

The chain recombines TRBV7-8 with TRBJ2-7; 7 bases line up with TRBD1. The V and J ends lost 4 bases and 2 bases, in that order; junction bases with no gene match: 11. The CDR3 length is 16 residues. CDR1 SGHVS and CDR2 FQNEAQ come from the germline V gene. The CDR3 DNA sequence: TGTGCCAGCAGCTCCCGGGACAGCAAACGTACCTACGAGCAGTACTTC. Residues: CASSSRDSKRTYEQYF.

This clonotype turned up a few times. CDR3: CASILGVMPGPQHF. Here the CDR3 DNA reads TGTGCCAGCATTCTAGGGGTCATGCCGGGGCCCCAGCATTTT. The chain carries TRBV12-3 or TRBV12-4 and TRBJ1-5; tentative D call: TRBD1 (5 bases). V was cut by 7 bases and J by 9 bases, with 19 bases left in between. There are 14 residues in the CDR3.

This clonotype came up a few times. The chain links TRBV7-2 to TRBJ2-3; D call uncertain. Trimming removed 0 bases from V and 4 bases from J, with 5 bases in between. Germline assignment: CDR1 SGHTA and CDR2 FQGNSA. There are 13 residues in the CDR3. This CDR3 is CASSLAMPDTQYF. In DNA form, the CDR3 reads TGTGCCAGCAGCTTAGCAATGCCAGATACGCAGTATTTT.

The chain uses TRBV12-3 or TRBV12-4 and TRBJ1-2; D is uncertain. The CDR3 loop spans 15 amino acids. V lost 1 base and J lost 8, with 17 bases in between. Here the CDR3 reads CASSLVDRPEGGYTF. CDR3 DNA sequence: TGTGCCAGCAGTTTAGTCGACCGCCCAGAAGGGGGCTACACCTTC.

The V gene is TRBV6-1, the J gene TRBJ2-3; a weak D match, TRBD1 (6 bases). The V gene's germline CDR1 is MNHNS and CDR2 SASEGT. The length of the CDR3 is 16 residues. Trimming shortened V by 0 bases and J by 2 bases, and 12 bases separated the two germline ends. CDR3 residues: CASSEASRGLTDTQYF. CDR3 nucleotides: TGTGCCAGCAGTGAAGCTTCCAGGGGCCTCACAGATACGCAGTATTTT.

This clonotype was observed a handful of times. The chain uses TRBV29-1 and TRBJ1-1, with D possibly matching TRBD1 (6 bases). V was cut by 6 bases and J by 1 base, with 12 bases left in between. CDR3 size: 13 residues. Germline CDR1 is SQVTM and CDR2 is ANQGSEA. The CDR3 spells CSVNKGGNTEAFF. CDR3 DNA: TGCAGCGTGAATAAGGGGGGGAACACTGAAGCTTTCTTT.

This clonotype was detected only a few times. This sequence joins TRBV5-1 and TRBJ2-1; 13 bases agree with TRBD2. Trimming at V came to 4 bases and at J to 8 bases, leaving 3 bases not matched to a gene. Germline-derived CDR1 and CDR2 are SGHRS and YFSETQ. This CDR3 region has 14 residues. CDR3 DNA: TGCGCCAGCAGCCAAGGACTAGCGGGAGATGAGCAGTTCTTC. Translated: CASSQGLAGDEQFF.

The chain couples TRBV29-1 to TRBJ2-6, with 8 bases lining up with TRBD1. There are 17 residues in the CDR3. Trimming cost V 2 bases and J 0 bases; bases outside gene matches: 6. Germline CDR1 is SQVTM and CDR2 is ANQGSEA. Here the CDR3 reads CSVERTGRYSGANVLTF. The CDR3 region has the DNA TGCAGCGTTGAACGGACAGGGAGATACTCTGGGGCCAACGTCCTGACTTTC.

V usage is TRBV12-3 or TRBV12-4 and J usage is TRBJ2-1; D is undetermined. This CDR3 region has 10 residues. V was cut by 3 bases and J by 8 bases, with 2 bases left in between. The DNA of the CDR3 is TGTGCCAGCAGTTTTTATGAGCAGTTCTTC. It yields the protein CASSFYEQFF.

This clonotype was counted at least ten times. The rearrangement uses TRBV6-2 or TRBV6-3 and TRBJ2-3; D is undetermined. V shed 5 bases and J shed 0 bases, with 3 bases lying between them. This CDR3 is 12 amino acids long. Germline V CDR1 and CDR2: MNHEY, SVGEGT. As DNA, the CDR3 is TGTGCCAGCAGTCAAAGCACAGATACGCAGTATTTT. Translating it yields CASSQSTDTQYF.

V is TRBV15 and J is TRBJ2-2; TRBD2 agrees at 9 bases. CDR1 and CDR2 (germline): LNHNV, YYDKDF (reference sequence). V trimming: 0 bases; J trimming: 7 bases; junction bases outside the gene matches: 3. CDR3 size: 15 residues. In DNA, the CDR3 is TGTGCCACCAGCAGAGAGACTAGCGGAGACGGGGAGCTGTTTTTT. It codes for CATSRETSGDGELFF.

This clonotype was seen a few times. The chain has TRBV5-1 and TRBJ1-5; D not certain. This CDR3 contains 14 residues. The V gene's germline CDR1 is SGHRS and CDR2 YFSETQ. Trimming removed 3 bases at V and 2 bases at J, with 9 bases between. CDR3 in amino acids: CASSSDPGNQPQHF. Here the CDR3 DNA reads TGCGCCAGCAGCTCTGATCCCGGCAATCAGCCCCAGCATTTT.

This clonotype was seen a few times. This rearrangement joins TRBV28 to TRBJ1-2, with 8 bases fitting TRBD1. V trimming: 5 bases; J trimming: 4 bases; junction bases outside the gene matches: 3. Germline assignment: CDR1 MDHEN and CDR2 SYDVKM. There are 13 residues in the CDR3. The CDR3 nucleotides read TGTGCCAGCAGTGGACAGGGACCCTATGGCTACACCTTC. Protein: CASSGQGPYGYTF.